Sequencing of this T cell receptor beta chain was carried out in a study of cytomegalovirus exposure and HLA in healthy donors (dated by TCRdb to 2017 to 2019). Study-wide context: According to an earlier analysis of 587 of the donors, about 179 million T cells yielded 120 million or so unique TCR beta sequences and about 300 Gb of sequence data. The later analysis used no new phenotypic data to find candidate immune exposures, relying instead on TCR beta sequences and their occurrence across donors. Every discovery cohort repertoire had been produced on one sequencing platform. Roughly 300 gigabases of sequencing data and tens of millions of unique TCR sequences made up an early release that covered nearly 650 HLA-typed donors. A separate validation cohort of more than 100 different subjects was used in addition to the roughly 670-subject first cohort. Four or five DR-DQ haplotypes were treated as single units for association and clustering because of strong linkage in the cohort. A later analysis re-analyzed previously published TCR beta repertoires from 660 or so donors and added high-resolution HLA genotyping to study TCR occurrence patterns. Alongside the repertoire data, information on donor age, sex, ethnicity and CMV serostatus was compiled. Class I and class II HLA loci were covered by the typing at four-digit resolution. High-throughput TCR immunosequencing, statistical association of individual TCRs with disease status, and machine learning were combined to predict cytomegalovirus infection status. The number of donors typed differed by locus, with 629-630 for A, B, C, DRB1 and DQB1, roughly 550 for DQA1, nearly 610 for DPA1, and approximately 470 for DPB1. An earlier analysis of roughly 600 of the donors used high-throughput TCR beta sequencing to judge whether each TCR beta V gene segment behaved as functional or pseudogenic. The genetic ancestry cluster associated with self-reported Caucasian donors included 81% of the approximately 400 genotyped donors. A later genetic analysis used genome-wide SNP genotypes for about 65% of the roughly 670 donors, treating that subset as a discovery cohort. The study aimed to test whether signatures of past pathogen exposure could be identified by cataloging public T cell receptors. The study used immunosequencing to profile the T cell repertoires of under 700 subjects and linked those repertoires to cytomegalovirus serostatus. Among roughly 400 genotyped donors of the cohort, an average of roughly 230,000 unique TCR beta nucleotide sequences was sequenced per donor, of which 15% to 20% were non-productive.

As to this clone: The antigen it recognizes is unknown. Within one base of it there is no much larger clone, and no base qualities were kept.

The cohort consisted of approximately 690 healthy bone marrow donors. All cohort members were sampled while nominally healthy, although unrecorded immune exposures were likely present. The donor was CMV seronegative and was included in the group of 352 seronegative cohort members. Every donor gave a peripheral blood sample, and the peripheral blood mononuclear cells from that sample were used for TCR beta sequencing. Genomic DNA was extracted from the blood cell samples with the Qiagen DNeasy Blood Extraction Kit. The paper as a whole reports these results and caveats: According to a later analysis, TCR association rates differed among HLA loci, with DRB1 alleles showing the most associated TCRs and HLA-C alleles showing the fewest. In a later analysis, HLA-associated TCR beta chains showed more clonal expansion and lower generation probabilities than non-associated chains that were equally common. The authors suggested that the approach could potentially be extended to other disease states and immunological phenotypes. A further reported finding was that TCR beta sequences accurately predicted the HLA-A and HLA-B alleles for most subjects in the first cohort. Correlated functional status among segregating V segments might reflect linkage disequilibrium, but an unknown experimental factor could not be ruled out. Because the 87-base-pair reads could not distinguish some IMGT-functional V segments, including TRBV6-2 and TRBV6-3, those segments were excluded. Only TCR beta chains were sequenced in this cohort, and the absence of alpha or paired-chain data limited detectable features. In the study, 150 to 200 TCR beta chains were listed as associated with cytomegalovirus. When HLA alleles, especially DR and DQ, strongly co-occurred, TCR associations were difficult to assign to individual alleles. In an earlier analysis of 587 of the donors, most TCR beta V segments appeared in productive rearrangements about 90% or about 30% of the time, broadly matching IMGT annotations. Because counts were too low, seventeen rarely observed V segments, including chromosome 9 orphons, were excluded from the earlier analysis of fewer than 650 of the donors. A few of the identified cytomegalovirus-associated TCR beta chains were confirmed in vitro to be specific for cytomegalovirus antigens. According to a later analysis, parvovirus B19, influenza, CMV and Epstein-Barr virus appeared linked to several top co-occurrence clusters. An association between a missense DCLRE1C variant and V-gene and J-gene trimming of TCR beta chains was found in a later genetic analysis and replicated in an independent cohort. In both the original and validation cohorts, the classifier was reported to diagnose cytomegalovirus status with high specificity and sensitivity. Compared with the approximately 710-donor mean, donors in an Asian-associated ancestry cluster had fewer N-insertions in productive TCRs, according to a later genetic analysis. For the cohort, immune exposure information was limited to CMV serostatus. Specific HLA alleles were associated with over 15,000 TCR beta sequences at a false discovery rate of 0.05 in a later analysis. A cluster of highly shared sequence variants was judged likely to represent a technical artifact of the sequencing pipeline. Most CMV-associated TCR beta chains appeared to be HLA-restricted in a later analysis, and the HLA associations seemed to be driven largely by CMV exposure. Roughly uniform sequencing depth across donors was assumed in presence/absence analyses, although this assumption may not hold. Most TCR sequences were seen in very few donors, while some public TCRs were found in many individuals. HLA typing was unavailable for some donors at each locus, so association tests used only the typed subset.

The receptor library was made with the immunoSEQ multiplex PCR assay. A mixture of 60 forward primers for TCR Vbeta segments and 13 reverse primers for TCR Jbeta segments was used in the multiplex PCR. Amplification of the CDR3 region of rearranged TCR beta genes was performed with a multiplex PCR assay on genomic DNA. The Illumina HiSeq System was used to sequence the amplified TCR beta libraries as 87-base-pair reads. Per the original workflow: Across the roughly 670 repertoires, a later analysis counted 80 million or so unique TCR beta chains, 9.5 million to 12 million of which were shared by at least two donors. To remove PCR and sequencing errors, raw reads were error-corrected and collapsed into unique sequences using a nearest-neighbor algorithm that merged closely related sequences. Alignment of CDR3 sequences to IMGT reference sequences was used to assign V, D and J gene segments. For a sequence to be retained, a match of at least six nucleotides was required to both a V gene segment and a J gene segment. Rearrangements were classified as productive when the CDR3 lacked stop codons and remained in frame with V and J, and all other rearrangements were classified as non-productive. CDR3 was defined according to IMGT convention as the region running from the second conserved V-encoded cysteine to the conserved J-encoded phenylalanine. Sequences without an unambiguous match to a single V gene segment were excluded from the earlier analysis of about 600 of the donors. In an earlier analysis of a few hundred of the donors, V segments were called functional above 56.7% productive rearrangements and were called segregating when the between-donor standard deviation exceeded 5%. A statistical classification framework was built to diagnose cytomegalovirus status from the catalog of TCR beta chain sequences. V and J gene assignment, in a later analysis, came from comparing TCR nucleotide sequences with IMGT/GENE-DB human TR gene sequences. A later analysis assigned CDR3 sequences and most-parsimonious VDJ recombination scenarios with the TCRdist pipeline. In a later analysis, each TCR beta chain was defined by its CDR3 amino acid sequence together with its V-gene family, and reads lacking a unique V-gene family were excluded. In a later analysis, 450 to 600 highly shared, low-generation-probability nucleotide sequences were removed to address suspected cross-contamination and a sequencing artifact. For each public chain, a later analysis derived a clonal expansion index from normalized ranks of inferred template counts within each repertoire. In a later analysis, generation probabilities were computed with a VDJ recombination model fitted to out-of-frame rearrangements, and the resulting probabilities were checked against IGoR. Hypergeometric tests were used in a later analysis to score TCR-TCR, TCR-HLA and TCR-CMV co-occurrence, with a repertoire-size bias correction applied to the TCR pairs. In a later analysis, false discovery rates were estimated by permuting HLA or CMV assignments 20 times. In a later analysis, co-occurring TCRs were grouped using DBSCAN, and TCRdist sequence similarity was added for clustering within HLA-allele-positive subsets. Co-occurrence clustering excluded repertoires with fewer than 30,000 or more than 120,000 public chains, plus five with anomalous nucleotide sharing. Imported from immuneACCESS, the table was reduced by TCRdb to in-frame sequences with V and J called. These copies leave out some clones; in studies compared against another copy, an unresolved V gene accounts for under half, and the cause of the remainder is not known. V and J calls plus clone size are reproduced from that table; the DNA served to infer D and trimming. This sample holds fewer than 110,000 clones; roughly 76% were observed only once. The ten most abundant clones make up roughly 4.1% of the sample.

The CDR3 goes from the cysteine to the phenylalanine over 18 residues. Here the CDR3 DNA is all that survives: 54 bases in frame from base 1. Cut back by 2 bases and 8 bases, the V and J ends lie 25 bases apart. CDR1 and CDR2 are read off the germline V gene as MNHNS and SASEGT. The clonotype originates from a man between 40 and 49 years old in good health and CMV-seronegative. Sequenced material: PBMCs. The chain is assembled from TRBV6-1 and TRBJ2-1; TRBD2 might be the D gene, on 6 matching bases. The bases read TGTGCCAGCAGTGAATTTGGCACCTGGACTACTACAGGCCATGAGCAGTTCTTC. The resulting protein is CASSEFGTWTTTGHEQFF.